The sequence of this TCR beta chain was determined in a study of identical twins. Whole-study findings and limits: The study drew conclusions from cross-sectional statistical analysis, not from following the same donors.

Each cDNA held unique molecular identifiers, and template switching gave it a universal primer site. Each CDR3 protein gets one entry after TCRdb re-called the 5' RACE reads with MiXCR. The data show 450,000 to 650,000 distinct CDR3 sequences, with more than 9% seen just once and under 3% held by the top ten. Comments on this clonotype: Its antigen is unknown.

The CDR3 has 13 residues. Trimming took off 7 bases at V and 3 bases at J, with 13 bases between the two ends. CDR1 and CDR2 (germline): MNHNS, SASEGT. Only healthy Caucasians were enrolled as donors. The same data also contributed to another study, on yellow fever vaccine responses in identical twins.

The receptor was derived from a woman in her late teens or twenties in good health. The J gene is TRBJ2-7, the V gene TRBV6-1, with D tentatively TRBD1 (6 bases). The material sequenced was PBMCs. In DNA form, the CDR3 reads TGTGCCAGCACCAGGGCAGGGGTCTACGAGCAGTACTTC. Translated, it gives CASTRAGVYEQYF.